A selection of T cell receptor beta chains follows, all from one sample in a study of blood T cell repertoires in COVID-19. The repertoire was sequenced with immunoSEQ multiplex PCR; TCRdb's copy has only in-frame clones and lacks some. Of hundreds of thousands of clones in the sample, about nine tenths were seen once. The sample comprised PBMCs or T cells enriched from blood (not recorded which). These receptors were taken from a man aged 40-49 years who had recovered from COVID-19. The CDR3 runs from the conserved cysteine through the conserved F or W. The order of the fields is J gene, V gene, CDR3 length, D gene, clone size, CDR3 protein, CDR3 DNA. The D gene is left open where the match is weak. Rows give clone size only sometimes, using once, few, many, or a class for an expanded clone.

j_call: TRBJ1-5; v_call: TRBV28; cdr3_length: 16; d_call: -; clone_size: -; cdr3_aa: CASSQAGGALLQPQHF; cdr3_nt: TGTGCCAGCAGCCAGGCGGGGGGGGCTTTGTTACAGCCCCAGCATTTT
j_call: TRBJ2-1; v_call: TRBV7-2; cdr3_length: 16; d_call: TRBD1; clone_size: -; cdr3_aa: CASSLAGTGSYNEQFF; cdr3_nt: TGTGCCAGCAGCTTAGCAGGGACAGGATCCTACAATGAGCAGTTCTTC
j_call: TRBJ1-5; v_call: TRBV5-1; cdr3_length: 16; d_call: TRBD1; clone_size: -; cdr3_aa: CASTYDPTGANQPQHF; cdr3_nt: TGCGCCAGCACCTATGACCCGACAGGGGCGAATCAGCCCCAGCATTTT
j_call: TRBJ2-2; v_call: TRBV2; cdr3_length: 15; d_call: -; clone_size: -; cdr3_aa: CASMRTVGGAGELFF; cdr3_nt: TGTGCCAGCATGAGGACGGTTGGAGGGGCCGGGGAGCTGTTTTTT
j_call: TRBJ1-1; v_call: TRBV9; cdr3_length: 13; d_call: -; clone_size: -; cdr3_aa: CASSVVGGRGAFF; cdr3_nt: TGTGCCAGCAGCGTAGTGGGGGGGCGAGGAGCTTTCTTT
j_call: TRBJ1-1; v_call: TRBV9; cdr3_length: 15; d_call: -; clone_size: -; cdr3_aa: CASSARTGSVTEAFF; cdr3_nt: TGTGCCAGCAGCGCCCGAACGGGGTCAGTCACTGAAGCTTTCTTT
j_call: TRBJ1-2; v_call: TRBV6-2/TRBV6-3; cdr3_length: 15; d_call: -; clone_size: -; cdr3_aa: CASSYTTEHLYGYTF; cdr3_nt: TGTGCCAGCAGTTACACGACAGAGCACCTCTATGGCTACACCTTC
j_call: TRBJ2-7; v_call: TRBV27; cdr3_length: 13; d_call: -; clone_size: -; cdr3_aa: CASSLSTSYEQYF; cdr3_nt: TGTGCCAGCAGTTTATCGACTAGCTACGAGCAGTACTTC
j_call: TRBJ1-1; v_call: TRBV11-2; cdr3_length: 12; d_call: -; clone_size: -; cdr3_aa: CASSFRGTEAFF; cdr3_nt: TGTGCCAGCAGCTTTCGGGGCACTGAAGCTTTCTTT
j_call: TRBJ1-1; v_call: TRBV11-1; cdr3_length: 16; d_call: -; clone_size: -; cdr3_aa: CASSNRWAEKNTEAFF; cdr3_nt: TGTGCCAGCAGCAACCGTTGGGCAGAAAAGAACACTGAAGCTTTCTTT
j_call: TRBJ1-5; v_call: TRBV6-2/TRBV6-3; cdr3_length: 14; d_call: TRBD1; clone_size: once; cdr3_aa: CASSRTGHNQPQHF; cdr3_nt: TGTGCCAGCAGCCGGACAGGGCACAATCAGCCCCAGCATTTT
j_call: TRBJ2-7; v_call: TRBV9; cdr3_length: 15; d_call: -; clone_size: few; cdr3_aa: CASSPHGVGTYEQYF; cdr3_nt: TGTGCCAGCAGCCCACACGGGGTCGGGACCTACGAGCAGTACTTC
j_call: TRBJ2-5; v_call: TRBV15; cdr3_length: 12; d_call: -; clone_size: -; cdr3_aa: CATSARGETQYF; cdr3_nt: TGTGCCACCAGCGCTAGGGGTGAGACCCAGTACTTC
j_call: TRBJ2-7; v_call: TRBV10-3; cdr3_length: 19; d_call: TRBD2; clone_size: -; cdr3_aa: CAISDPRHTGGLAGYEQYF; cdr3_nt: TGTGCCATCAGTGACCCACGTCATACAGGGGGACTAGCGGGATACGAGCAGTACTTC
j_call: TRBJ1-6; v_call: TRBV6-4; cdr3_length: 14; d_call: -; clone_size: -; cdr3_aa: CASSVQGDNSPLHF; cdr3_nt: TGTGCCAGCAGTGTACAGGGAGATAATTCACCCCTCCACTTT
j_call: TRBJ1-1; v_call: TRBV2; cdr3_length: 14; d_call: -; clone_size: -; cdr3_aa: CASSEVVAETEAFF; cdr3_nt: TGTGCCAGCAGTGAAGTGGTGGCGGAAACTGAAGCTTTCTTT
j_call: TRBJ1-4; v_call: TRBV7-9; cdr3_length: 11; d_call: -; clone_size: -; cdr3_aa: CASSFREKLFF; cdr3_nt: TGTGCCAGCAGCTTTCGTGAAAAACTGTTTTTT
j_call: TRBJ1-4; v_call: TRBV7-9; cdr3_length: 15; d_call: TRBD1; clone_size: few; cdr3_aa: CASSPMGTGGEKLFF; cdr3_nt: TGTGCCAGCAGCCCGATGGGGACAGGGGGAGAAAAACTGTTTTTT
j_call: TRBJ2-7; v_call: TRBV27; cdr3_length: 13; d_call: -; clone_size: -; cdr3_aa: CASSPPPGFEQYF; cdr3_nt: TGTGCCAGCAGTCCTCCCCCCGGGTTCGAGCAGTACTTC
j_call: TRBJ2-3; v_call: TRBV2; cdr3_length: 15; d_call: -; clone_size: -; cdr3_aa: CASSEWSSATDTQYF; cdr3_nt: TGTGCCAGCAGTGAGTGGAGCAGCGCCACAGATACGCAGTATTTT
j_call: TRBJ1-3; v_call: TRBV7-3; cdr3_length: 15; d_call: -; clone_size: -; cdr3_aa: CASSSQGVPGNTIYF; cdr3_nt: TGTGCCAGCAGCTCCCAGGGTGTCCCTGGAAACACCATATATTTT
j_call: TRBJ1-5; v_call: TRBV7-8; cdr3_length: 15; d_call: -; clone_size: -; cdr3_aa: CASSLGSSDNQPQHF; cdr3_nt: TGTGCCAGCAGCTTAGGTAGTAGCGACAATCAGCCCCAGCATTTT
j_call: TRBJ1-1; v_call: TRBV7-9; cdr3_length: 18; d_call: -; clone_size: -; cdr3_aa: CASSLAGALREMNTEAFF; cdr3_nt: TGTGCCAGCAGCTTGGCGGGGGCCTTGAGGGAAATGAACACTGAAGCTTTCTTT